What follows describes a single T cell receptor beta chain. This sample stems from a study of cytomegalovirus exposure and HLA in healthy donors. Use of 60 Vbeta and 13 Jbeta primers characterized the PCR. The method was immunoSEQ multiplex PCR; TCRdb's version includes in-frame clones alone and lacks a portion of them. The table lists some 180,000 clones, more than 65% of them singletons. Looked up from germline, CDR1 is KGHSH and CDR2 is LQKENI. The CDR3 contains 18 residues. V was clipped by 3 bases and J by 6 bases; unmatched bases: 12. The receptor's source is a woman aged 25-40 years in good health and CMV-seronegative. The sample was PBMCs. V and J are TRBV18 and TRBJ2-2; 11 positions agree with TRBD2. CDR3 sequence (DNA): TGTGCCAGCTCACCTGTGAGGCCCCTAGCGGGAGGTTCCGGGGAGCTGTTTTTT. Its translation is CASSPVRPLAGGSGELFF.